The clone carrying this T cell receptor beta chain was recorded once. The antigen is not known. The sample is drawn from a study of T cell responses to AZD1222 COVID-19 vaccine. General study results and limits: CD4 TCRs linked to vaccination spanned spike, dominating at 160-218 and 743-854. The donor group comprised mostly white British people and more females; the analysis possibly underestimated clonal diversity. All repertoire sampling was performed exclusively after the peak T cell response.

The repertoire was sequenced with immunoSEQ multiplex PCR; TCRdb's copy has only in-frame clones and lacks some. The table records some 140,000 clones, roughly 90% of them present only once. The receptor's source is an adult in good health. Here the sequenced sample was peripheral blood, taken on day 0 of AZD1222 vaccination.

The CDR3 bases are TGTGCCAGCAGCTTGGTTGGGGAGGGACAGCCCCAGCATTTT. Its protein is CASSLVGEGQPQHF. The chain combines TRBV5-6 with TRBJ1-5; the D is unclear. Germline CDR1 reads SGHDT; CDR2 reads YYEEEE. This CDR3 is built from 14 residues. The V end was cut by 0 bases, the J end by 7 bases, with 11 bases between.